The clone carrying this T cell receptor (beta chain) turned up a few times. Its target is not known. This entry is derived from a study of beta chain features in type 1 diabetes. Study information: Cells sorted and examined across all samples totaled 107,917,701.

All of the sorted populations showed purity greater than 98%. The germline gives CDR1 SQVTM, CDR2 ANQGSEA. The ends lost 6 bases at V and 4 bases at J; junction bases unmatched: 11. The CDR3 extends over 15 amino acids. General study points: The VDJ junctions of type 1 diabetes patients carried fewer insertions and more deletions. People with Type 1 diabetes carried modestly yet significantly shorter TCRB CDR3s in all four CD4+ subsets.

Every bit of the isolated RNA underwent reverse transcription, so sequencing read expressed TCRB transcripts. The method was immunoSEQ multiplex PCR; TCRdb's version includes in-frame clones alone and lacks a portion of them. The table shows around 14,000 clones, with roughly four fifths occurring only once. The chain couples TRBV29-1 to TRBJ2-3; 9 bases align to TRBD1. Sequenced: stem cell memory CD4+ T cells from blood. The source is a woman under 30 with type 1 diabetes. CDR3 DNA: TGCAGCGTGCAATATGGGACAGGGTTATCAGATACGCAGTATTTT. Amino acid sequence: CSVQYGTGLSDTQYF.